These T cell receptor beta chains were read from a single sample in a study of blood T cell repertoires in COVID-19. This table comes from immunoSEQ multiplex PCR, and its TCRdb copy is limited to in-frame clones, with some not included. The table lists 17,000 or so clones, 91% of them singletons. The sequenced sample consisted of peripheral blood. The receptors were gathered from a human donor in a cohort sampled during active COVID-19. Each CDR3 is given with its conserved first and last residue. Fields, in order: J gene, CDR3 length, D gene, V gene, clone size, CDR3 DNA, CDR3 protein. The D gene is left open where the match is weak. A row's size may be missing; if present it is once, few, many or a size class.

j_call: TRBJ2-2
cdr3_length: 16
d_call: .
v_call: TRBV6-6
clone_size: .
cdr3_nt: TGTGCCAGCAGTTACTCTCAGGCCTCGACGGCCGGGGAGCTGTTTTTT
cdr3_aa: CASSYSQASTAGELFF

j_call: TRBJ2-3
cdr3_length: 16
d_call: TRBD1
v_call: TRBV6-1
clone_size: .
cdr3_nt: TGTGCCAGCAGTGACGGGACAGGGGGGTACACAGATACGCAGTATTTT
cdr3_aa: CASSDGTGGYTDTQYF

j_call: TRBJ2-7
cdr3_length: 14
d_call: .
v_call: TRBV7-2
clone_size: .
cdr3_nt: TGTGCCAGCAGCTTGGATATCGGGAGCTACGAGCAGTACTTC
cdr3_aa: CASSLDIGSYEQYF

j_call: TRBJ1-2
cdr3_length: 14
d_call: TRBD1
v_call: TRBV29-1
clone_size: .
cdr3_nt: TGCAGCGTTGCCCTCCGACAGGGGGCGAGAGGCTACACCTTC
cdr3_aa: CSVALRQGARGYTF

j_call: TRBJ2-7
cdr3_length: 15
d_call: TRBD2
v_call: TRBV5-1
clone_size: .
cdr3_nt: TGCGCCAGCAGCGCACGGGGGGTGAGCTCCTACGAGCAGTACTTC
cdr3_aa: CASSARGVSSYEQYF

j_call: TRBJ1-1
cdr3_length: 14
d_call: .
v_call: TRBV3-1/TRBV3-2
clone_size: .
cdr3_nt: TGTGCCAGCAGCCAAGAGGCCGGGACAAAAAAAGCTTTCTTT
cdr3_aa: CASSQEAGTKKAFF

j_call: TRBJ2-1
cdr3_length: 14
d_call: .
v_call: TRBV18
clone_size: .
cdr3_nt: TGTGCCAGCTCACGGCAGGGGGGCTACAATGAGCAGTTCTTC
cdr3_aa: CASSRQGGYNEQFF

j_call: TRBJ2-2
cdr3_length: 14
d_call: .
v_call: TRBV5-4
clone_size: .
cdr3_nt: TGTGCCGGCCATACTTGGGCGAGTACCGGGGAGCTGTTTTTT
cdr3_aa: CAGHTWASTGELFF

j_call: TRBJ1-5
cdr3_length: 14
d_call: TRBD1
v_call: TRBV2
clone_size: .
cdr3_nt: TGTGCCAGCAGTGCAAACAGGGGGCATCAGCCCCAGCATTTT
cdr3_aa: CASSANRGHQPQHF

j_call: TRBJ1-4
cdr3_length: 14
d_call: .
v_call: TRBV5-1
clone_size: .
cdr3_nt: TGCGCCAGCAGCTTACAGCCGAGTAATGAAAAACTGTTTTTT
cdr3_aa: CASSLQPSNEKLFF

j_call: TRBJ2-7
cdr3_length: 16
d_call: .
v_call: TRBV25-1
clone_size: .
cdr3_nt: TGTGCCAGCAGTGGCGCCGGGAGAGAGGGGTCCTACGAGCAGTACTTC
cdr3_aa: CASSGAGREGSYEQYF

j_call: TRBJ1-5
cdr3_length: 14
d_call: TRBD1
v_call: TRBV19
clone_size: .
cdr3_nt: TGTGCCAGCCAACAGGGGGGAGTAAGGCAGCCCCAGCATTTT
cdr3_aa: CASQQGGVRQPQHF

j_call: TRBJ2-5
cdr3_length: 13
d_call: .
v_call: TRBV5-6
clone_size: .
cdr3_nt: TGTGCCAGCAGCGGGGCCCCTGGAGAGACCCAGTACTTC
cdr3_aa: CASSGAPGETQYF

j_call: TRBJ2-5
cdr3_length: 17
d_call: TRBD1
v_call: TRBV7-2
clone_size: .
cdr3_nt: TGTGCCAGCAGTCGTCGGCGGCCGACAGGGGGCACAGAGACCCAGTACTTC
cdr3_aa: CASSRRRPTGGTETQYF

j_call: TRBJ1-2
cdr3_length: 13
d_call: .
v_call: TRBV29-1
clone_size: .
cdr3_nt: TGCAGCGTTCGGAGGGCAGTTAACTATGGCTACACCTTC
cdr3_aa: CSVRRAVNYGYTF

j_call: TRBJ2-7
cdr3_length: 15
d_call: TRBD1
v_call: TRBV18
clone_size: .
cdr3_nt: TGTGCCAGCTCGGCTCGGACAGGGGGCTTCCACGAGCAGTACTTC
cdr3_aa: CASSARTGGFHEQYF

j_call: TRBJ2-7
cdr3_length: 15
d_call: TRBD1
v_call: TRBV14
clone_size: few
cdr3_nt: TGTGCCAGCAGCCAACCCGGACAGGGAATGGGTGAGCAGTACTTC
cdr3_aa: CASSQPGQGMGEQYF

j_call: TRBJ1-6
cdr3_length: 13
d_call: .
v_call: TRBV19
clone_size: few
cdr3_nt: TGTGCCAGTAGTATAGGCGGGGAACGGCCCCTCCACTTT
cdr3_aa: CASSIGGERPLHF

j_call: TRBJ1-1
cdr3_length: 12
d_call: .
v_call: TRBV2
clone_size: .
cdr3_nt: TGTGCCAGCAGTGTCACCGGGACTGAAGCTTTCTTT
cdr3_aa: CASSVTGTEAFF

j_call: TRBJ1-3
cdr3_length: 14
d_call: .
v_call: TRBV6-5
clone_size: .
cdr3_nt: TGTGCCAGCAGTAAAAGTAACAGTGGAAACACCATATATTTT
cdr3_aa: CASSKSNSGNTIYF

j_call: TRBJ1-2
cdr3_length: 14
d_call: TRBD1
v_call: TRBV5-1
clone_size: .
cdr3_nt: TGCGCCAGCAGCACGGGACAGGCAAACTATGGCTACACCTTC
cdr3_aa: CASSTGQANYGYTF

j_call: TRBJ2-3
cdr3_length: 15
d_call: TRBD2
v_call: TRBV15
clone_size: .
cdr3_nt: TGTGCCACCAGCAGAGGCGGGGGGAGCACAGATACGCAGTATTTT
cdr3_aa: CATSRGGGSTDTQYF

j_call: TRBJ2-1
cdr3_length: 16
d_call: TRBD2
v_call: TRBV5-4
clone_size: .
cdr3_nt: TGTGCCAGCAGCTTACTTAGCGGGAGGGCCTACAATGAGCAGTTCTTC
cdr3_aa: CASSLLSGRAYNEQFF

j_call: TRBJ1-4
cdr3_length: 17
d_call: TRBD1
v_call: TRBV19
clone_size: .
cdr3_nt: TGTGCCAGTAGTCCCGTGAAGGGGGCGCGGGCTAATGAAAAACTGTTTTTT
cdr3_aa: CASSPVKGARANEKLFF

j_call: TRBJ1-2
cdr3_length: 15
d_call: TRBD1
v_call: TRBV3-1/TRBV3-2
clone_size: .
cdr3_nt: TGTGCCAGCAGCCAAACCGGGACAGAAGGAGGGGGCTACACCTTC
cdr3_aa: CASSQTGTEGGGYTF

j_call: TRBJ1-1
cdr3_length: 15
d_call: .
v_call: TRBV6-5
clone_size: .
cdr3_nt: TGTGCCAGCAGTCCCCTGGCAGGGGCGGCCACTGAAGCTTTCTTT
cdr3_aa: CASSPLAGAATEAFF

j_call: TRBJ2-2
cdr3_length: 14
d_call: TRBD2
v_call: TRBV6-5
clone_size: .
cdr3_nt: TGTGCCAGCACACTTAGCGGGAGTATAGGGGAGCTGTTTTTT
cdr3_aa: CASTLSGSIGELFF

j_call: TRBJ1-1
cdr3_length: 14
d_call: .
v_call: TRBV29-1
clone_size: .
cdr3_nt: TGCAGCGTTGGGGAGGGGGTTATGAACACTGAAGCTTTCTTT
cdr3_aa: CSVGEGVMNTEAFF

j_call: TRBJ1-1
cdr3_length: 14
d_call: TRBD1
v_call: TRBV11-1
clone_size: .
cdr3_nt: TGTGCCAGCAGATACCGGGACAGAAACACTGAAGCTTTCTTT
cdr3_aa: CASRYRDRNTEAFF

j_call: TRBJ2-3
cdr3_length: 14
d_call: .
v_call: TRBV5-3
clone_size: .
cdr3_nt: TGTGCCAGAAGCTCGCCCCAGGTGGTTGATACGCAGTATTTT
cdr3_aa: CARSSPQVVDTQYF

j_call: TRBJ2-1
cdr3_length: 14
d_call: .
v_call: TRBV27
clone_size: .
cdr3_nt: TGTGCCAGCAGTTTATTCCCCAGGAACAATGAGCAGTTCTTC
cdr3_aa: CASSLFPRNNEQFF

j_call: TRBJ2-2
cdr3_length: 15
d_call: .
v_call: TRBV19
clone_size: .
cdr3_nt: TGTGCCAGTAGTACCAGGACAGCTAACACCGGGGAGCTGTTTTTT
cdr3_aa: CASSTRTANTGELFF

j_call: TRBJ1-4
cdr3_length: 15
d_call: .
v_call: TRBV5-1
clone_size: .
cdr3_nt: TGCGCCAGCAGCCCGGGTGTGACCCTTAATGAAAAACTGTTTTTT
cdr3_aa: CASSPGVTLNEKLFF

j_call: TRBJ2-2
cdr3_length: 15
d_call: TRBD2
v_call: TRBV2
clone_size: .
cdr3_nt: TGTGCCAGCAGTTTTACTAGCGGGAACACCGGGGAGCTGTTTTTT
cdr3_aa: CASSFTSGNTGELFF

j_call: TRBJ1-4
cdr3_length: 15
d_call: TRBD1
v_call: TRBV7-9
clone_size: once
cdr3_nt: TGTGCCAGCAGCTCATCACAGGGGGAGAATGAAAAACTGTTTTTT
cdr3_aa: CASSSSQGENEKLFF

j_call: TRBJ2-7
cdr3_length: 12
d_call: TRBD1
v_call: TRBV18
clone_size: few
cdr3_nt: TGTGCCAGCACAGGGGACAGCTACGAGCAGTACTTC
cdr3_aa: CASTGDSYEQYF

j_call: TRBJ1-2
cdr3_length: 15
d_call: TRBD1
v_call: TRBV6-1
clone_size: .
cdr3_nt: TGTGCCAGCAGTGAACCAGGGGGCCGCGGCTATGGCTACACCTTC
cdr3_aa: CASSEPGGRGYGYTF